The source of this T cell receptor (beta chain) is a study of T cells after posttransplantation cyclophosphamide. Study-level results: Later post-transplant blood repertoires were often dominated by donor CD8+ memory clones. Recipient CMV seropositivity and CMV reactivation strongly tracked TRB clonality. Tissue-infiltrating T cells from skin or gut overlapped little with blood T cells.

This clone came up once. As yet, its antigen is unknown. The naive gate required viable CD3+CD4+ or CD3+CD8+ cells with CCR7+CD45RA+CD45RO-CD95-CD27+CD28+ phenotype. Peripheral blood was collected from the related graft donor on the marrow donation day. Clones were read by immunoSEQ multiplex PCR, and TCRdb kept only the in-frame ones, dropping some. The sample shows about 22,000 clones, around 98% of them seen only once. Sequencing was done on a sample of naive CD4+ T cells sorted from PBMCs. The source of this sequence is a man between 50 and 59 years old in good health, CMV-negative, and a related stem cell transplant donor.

CDR3 DNA sequence: TGTGCCAGCTCATCAGGAACAGAGACCCAGTACTTC. Translated, it gives CASSSGTETQYF. The genes are TRBV7-9 and TRBJ2-5, with D unresolved. The V end was cut by 8 bases, the J end by 4 bases, with 11 bases between. CDR3 size: 12 residues. Per the germline V gene, CDR1 is SEHNR and CDR2 is FQNEAQ (reference sequence).